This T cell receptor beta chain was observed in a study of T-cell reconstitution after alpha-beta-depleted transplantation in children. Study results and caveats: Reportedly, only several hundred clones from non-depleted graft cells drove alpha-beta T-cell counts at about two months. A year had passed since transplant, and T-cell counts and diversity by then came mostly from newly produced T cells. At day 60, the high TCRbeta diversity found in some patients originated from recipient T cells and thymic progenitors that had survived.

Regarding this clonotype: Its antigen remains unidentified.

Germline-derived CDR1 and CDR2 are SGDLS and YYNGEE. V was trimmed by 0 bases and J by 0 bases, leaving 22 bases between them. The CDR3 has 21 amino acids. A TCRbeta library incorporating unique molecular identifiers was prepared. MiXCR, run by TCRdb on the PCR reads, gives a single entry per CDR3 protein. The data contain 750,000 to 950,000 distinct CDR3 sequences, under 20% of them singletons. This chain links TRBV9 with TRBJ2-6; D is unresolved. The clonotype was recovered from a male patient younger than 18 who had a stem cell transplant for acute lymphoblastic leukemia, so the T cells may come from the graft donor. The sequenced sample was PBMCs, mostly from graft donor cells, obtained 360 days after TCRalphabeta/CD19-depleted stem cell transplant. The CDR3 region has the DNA TGTGCCAGCAGCGTAGAGGGCCCCTTCCACCCCTTATACTCTGGGGCCAACGTCCTGACTTTC. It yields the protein CASSVEGPFHPLYSGANVLTF.